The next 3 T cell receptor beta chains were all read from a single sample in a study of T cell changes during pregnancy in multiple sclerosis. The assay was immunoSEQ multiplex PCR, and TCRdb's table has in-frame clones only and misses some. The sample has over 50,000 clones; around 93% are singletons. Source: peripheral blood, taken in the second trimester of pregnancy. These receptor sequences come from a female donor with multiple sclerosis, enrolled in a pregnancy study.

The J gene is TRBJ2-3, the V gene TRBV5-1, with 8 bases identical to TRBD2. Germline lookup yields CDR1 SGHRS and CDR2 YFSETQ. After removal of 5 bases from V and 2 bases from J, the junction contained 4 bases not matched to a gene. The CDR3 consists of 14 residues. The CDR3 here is CASSGGRTTDTQYF. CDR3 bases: TGCGCCAGCAGTGGCGGGAGGACCACAGATACGCAGTATTTT.

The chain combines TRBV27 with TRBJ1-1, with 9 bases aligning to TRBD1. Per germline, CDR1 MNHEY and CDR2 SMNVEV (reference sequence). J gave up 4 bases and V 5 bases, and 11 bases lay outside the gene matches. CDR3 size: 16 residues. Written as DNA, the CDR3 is TGTGCCAGCAGTGTGACAGGGGGAGTTCTGGCCACTGAAGCTTTCTTT. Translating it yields CASSVTGGVLATEAFF.

CDR3 protein: CAWIAGTPNSPLHF. DNA of the CDR3: TGTGCCTGGATCGCCGGGACACCTAATTCACCCCTCCACTTT. The rearrangement uses TRBV30 and TRBJ1-6, with D perhaps TRBD1 (6 bases). This CDR3 contains 14 residues. Germline CDR1 is GTSNPN and CDR2 is SVGIG (reference sequence). The V and J ends lost 4 bases and 6 bases respectively, with 13 bases between them.